The clone carrying this TCR beta chain was detected many times. Its target is unknown. V dropped 3 bases and J dropped 0 bases, with 18 bases sitting between them. Per the germline V gene, CDR1 is MDHEN and CDR2 is SYDVKM. This CDR3 contains 19 residues. Unique molecular identifiers were used to barcode this TCRbeta library. In TCRdb, the PCR reads were re-called with MiXCR into one record per CDR3 protein. The sample carries about 16,000 distinct CDR3 sequences, around 4.9% recorded once. This sample stems from a study of T-cell reconstitution after alpha-beta-depleted transplantation in children. Findings and caveats of the study: At day 60, the high TCRbeta diversity found in some patients originated from recipient T cells and thymic progenitors that had survived. Newly made T cells mostly supplied T-cell counts and diversity one year after transplant. Approximately two months post-transplant, alpha-beta T cells reportedly originated from several hundred expanded graft clones.

The sequencing used PBMCs, collected before TCRalphabeta/CD19-depleted stem cell transplant. The chain has TRBV28 and TRBJ1-6; a weak D match, TRBD1 (6 bases). This clonotype originated in a boy between 5 and 17 years old with acute lymphoblastic leukemia, due to receive a stem cell transplant. The CDR3 coding sequence is TGTGCCAGCAGTTTCCCCCGGGCGGGGGCTACCTCCTATAATTCACCCCTCCACTTT. This codes for CASSFPRAGATSYNSPLHF.